This T cell receptor beta chain comes out of a study of cytotoxic CD8 clonotypes in ibrutinib-treated CLL. Trimming took 6 bases from V and 4 from J; bases not matched to a gene: 7. Germline values: CDR1 MDHEN, CDR2 SYDVKM. The CDR3 sequence is 15 residues long. Clones were sequenced by immunoSEQ multiplex PCR, and TCRdb holds only the in-frame ones, with some missing. The table lists approximately 140,000 clones, 85% to 95% of them singletons. J is TRBJ2-7 and V is TRBV28; 12 positions match TRBD1. The starting material was PBMCs, obtained after 12 months of ibrutinib treatment. This clonotype originated in a human donor with chronic lymphocytic leukemia. CDR3 loop: CASSVGTGGGYEQYF. The CDR3 nucleotides are TGTGCCAGCAGCGTTGGGACAGGGGGCGGTTACGAGCAGTACTTC.